What follows are 25 T cell receptor beta chains derived from one specimen sequenced in a study of cytomegalovirus exposure and HLA in healthy donors. PCR amplification relied on 60 Vbeta primers (plus 13 Jbeta primers). Assay used: immunoSEQ multiplex PCR; TCRdb lists only in-frame clones, some missing. In the table there are roughly 77,000 clones, less than 80% of which are singletons. Sequenced material: PBMCs. The receptors were sampled from a woman aged 40 to 50 in good health and CMV-seropositive.

This clone has a handful of counts. The chain links TRBV2 to TRBJ1-1; D gene uncertain. The CDR3 covers 14 residues. V was pared by 7 bases and J by 6 bases, with 18 bases between. Germline CDR1 is SNHLY and CDR2 is FYNNEI. CDR3 protein: CASIGYSAGAEAFF. CDR3 in DNA: TGTGCCAGCATAGGCTACTCCGCAGGCGCTGAAGCTTTCTTT.

V gene TRBV10-3 combines with J gene TRBJ1-1; D gene ambiguous. CDR3 length: 15 residues. V was trimmed by 0 bases and J by 0 bases, leaving 8 bases between them. Germline CDR1 ENHRY, CDR2 SYGVKD. The CDR3 loop reads CAISESAGLNTEAFF. In DNA, the CDR3 is TGTGCCATCAGTGAGTCTGCCGGGTTGAACACTGAAGCTTTCTTT.

The V and J genes are TRBV11-3 and TRBJ1-1; 10 bases fit TRBD1. The germline V gene has CDR1 SGHNT and CDR2 YENEEA. The CDR3 totals 14 residues. After removal of 4 bases from V and 10 bases from J, the junction contained 9 bases not matched to a gene. CDR3 residues: CASSWGGTGETAFF. CDR3 DNA sequence: TGTGCCAGCAGCTGGGGTGGGACAGGGGAAACAGCTTTCTTT. The variable domain in full, with the rest retrieved from reference TRBV11-3 and TRBJ1-1, is EAGVVQSPRYKIIEKKQPVAFWCNPISGHNTLYWYLQNLGQGPELLIRYENEEAVDDSQLPKDRFSAERLKGVDSTLKIQPAELGDSAVYLCASSWGGTGETAFFGQGTRLTVV.

V usage is TRBV29-1 and J usage is TRBJ1-1; D is undetermined. The V gene lost 5 bases and the J gene lost 5 bases, with 9 bases spanning the gap. CDR3 length equals 11 residues. The germline gives CDR1 SQVTM, CDR2 ANQGSEA. CDR3 in amino acids: CSVYQRTEAFF. DNA of the CDR3: TGCAGCGTTTACCAGCGGACTGAAGCTTTCTTT.

A single count supports this clone. The gene calls are TRBV25-1 and TRBJ1-2; D is possibly TRBD1 (6 bases). Germline V CDR1 and CDR2: MGHDK, SYGVNS. This CDR3 region has 13 residues. Trimming removed 3 bases from V and 5 bases from J, with 10 bases in between. The CDR3 loop is CASSDRGSYGYTF. The DNA for the CDR3 is TGTGCCAGCAGTGACAGGGGTAGTTATGGCTACACCTTC.

The CDR3 DNA reads TGTGCCAGCAGCTCCGAACTGATGAACACTGAAGCTTTCTTT. Translated: CASSSELMNTEAFF. V is TRBV7-8 and J is TRBJ1-1, with unresolved D. The CDR3 totals 14 residues. Trimming stripped 4 bases from V and 0 bases from J, with 9 bases between. In germline, CDR1 is SGHVS, CDR2 FQNEAQ. The full variable domain, its missing parts supplied by reference TRBV7-8 and TRBJ1-1, is GAGVSQSPRYKVAKRGQDVALRCDPISGHVSLFWYQQALGQGPEFLTYFQNEAQLDKSGLPSDRFFAERPEGSVSTLKIQRTQQEDSAVYLCASSSELMNTEAFFGQGTRLTVV.

This chain uses TRBV15 with TRBJ2-1; the D gene is possibly TRBD1 (6 bases). Germline V gene lookup returns CDR1 LNHNV and CDR2 YYDKDF (reference sequence). This CDR3 contains 12 residues. The V end was cut by 5 bases, the J end by 10 bases, with 12 bases between. CDR3 in amino acids: CATSAGADEQFF. The CDR3 bases are TGTGCCACCAGCGCAGGGGCAGACGAGCAGTTCTTC.

The chain is built from TRBV5-1 and TRBJ2-7; 8 positions agree with TRBD1. V lost 0 bases to trimming and J lost 0 bases; unmatched junction nucleotides: 8. CDR3 length equals 17 residues. CDR1 and CDR2 (germline): SGHRS, YFSETQ. In nucleotides, the CDR3 is TGCGCCAGCAGCTTGGGGACAGGGACGGGGGTCTCCTACGAGCAGTACTTC. Amino acids: CASSLGTGTGVSYEQYF.

The chain combines TRBV6-1 with TRBJ2-7; perhaps TRBD1 as D (6 bases). Germline CDR1 MNHNS, CDR2 SASEGT. V was pared by 4 bases and J by 2 bases, with 12 bases between. This CDR3 spans 14 amino acids. The DNA of the CDR3 is TGTGCCAGCAGTGGCAGGGGACCAACCTACGAGCAGTACTTC. Translation: CASSGRGPTYEQYF.

The V gene is TRBV7-3, the J gene TRBJ2-2, with unresolved D. CDR3 length: 14 amino acids. V dropped 5 bases and J dropped 1 base, with 8 bases sitting between them. CDR1 is SGHTA, CDR2 FQGTGA, per germline. CDR3 coding DNA: TGTGCCAGCAGCCCCCCCGGGAACACCGGGGAGCTGTTTTTT. Protein sequence: CASSPPGNTGELFF.

The chain employs TRBV6-5 and TRBJ1-2; a weak D match, TRBD1 (5 bases). With 0 bases removed from V and 2 bases from J, the gap between germline ends came to 13 bases. Germline V lookup: CDR1 MNHEY, CDR2 SVGAGI. There are 16 residues in the CDR3. The CDR3 DNA follows: TGTGCCAGCAGTTACTCGGTAGCTCAGGGAAACTATGGCTACACCTTC. It translates to CASSYSVAQGNYGYTF.

The chain couples TRBV27 to TRBJ1-5; D might be TRBD1 (5 bases). This CDR3 contains 15 residues. Germline CDR1 reads MNHEY; CDR2 reads SMNVEV (reference sequence). The germline V and J ends were trimmed by 2 bases and 4 bases, with 12 bases remaining between them. In DNA, the CDR3 is TGTGCCAGCAGTTTAGTCCAGGGACTAAATCAGCCCCAGCATTTT. Protein product: CASSLVQGLNQPQHF.

For this clone: Mismatch with germline at one junction end may stem from a read error. The chain combines TRBV7-7 with TRBJ2-3; D gene ambiguous. From germline, CDR1 is SSHAT and CDR2 FNYEAQ (reference sequence). There are 14 residues in the CDR3. CDR3 nucleotides: TGTGCTAGCAGCCCCCTAACTAGCACAGATACGCAGTATTTT. Translating it yields CASSPLTSTDTQYF.

Only a few counts were recorded for this clone. The chain has TRBV19 and TRBJ2-2, with a tentative D call TRBD2 (5 bases). V dropped 4 bases and J dropped 1 base, with 10 bases sitting between them. This CDR3 has 15 amino acids. Germline V gene sequence: CDR1 LNHDA, CDR2 SQIVND (reference sequence). This CDR3 reads CASSRPGMNTGELFF. The CDR3 DNA reads TGTGCCAGTAGTAGGCCGGGGATGAACACCGGGGAGCTGTTTTTT.

This chain links TRBV7-9 with TRBJ2-1; D is unclear. The V gene lost 1 base and the J gene lost 0 bases, with 4 bases spanning the gap. The CDR3 is 14 amino acids. Per the germline V gene, CDR1 is SEHNR and CDR2 is FQNEAQ (reference sequence). The CDR3 region has the DNA TGTGCCAGCAGCTTAGAGAGCTCCTACAATGAGCAGTTCTTC. It is translated as CASSLESSYNEQFF.

The chain uses TRBV9 and TRBJ1-5, with D possibly TRBD1 on 5 matching bases. Germline V gene sequence: CDR1 SGDLS, CDR2 YYNGEE. The CDR3 has 14 amino acids. Trimming stripped 4 bases from V and 6 bases from J, with 14 bases between. CDR3 in amino acids: CASSIEAGIQPQHF. The CDR3 DNA reads TGTGCCAGCAGCATCGAAGCAGGGATTCAGCCCCAGCATTTT.

This sequence joins TRBV27 and TRBJ2-7; maybe TRBD1 (5 bases). This CDR3 region has 16 residues. Trimming took off 2 bases at V and 4 bases at J, with 18 bases between the two ends. Looked up from germline, CDR1 is MNHEY and CDR2 is SMNVEV (reference sequence). The CDR3 coding sequence is TGTGCCAGCAGTTTAAGGGGTCAGGGTGGTGGGTACGAGCAGTACTTC. It yields the protein CASSLRGQGGGYEQYF.

V and J are TRBV6-5 and TRBJ1-1, with D unresolved. The germline CDR1 and CDR2 sequences are MNHEY and SVGAGI. The CDR3 consists of 13 residues. Between the trimmed V and J ends, which lost 6 bases and 1 base, there was a span of 9 bases. The CDR3 reads CASRTQRNTEAFF. CDR3 sequence (DNA): TGTGCCAGCAGAACTCAGCGGAACACTGAAGCTTTCTTT.

The CDR3 coding sequence is TGCAGCGTAGGACAGGGGGCGAATACGCAGTATTTT. The encoded protein is CSVGQGANTQYF. The rearrangement links TRBV29-1 to TRBJ2-3; 11 positions match TRBD1. V shed 6 bases and J 7 bases; nucleotides not matched to a gene: 3. CDR1 and CDR2 from the germline V gene are SQVTM and ANQGSEA. The CDR3 has 12 amino acids.

This chain links TRBV19 with TRBJ2-3; a possible D gene is TRBD2 (5 bases). The V end lost 3 bases, the J end lost 2 bases, and 15 bases lay between the germline ends. Germline V gene data show CDR1 as LNHDA and CDR2 as SQIVND (reference sequence). The CDR3 runs 16 residues. The CDR3 reads CASSMDWPHLTDTQYF. In DNA, the CDR3 is TGTGCCAGTAGTATGGACTGGCCCCACCTCACAGATACGCAGTATTTT.

The sample holds a few counts of this clone. The rearrangement links TRBV6-1 to TRBJ2-7; 11 bases match TRBD1. Germline lookup yields CDR1 MNHNS and CDR2 SASEGT. V lost 0 bases, J lost 5 bases, and 3 bases stayed unmatched. CDR3 length: 15 amino acids. The CDR3 here is CASSEALGQGDEQYF. CDR3 DNA sequence: TGTGCCAGCAGTGAAGCGCTGGGACAGGGGGACGAGCAGTACTTC.

A single count supports this clone. J is TRBJ1-6 and V is TRBV2; D unclear. This CDR3 is 14 amino acids long. The V gene's germline CDR1 is SNHLY and CDR2 FYNNEI. Between the trimmed V and J ends, which lost 3 bases and 5 bases, there was a span of 8 bases. The CDR3 DNA reads TGTGCCAGCAGTGAGCGTGGAGATAATTCACCCCTCCACTTT. Encoded protein: CASSERGDNSPLHF.

The V call is TRBV30, the J call TRBJ1-2; 8 nucleotides agree with TRBD1. Germline assignment: CDR1 GTSNPN and CDR2 SVGIG (reference sequence). V lost 0 bases to trimming and J lost 5 bases; unmatched junction nucleotides: 11. The CDR3 is 16 residues long. The CDR3 reads CAWSVLGDRRHYGYTF. The CDR3 DNA reads as TGTGCCTGGAGTGTACTAGGGGACAGGCGCCATTATGGCTACACCTTC.

This chain joins TRBV5-1 and TRBJ1-1; D unclear. The CDR3 is 17 amino acids. V gave up 1 base and J gave up 4 bases, with 20 bases separating them. Germline CDR1 SGHRS, CDR2 YFSETQ. CDR3 sequence (DNA): TGCGCCAGCAGCTTGCAGAGTGGAGGGAACAGTCGCACTGAAGCTTTCTTT. This translates into CASSLQSGGNSRTEAFF.

Details on this clone: One junction end disagrees with the germline gene, perhaps due to a read error. The rearrangement joins TRBV5-1 to TRBJ2-1; no clear D. This CDR3 region has 12 residues. The germline CDR1 and CDR2 sequences are SGHRS and YFSETQ. Here the CDR3 reads CASSLDEVSSIF. The CDR3, as DNA: TGCGCCAGCAGCTTGGATGAGGTGTCCTCGATCTTC.